The entry below describes one T cell receptor beta chain. Unmatched junction bases numbered 8, after V lost 4 bases and J lost 3 bases. This CDR3 has 15 amino acids. The data derive from a study of low-dose radiotherapy and immunotherapy resistance in tumors. Time point here: after trial treatment. This sample's treatment: LDRT plus nivolumab, ipilimumab, low-dose cyclophosphamide and aspirin (RACIN trial). Along with nivolumab and ipilimumab, donors received aspirin, low-dose cyclophosphamide and low-dose radiotherapy. With TRAV- and TRBV-specific primers, first-strand cDNA was made, covering the alpha and beta chains. With a V-primer adapter and a constant-region primer, TCRs were amplified for about 19 PCR cycles. MiXCR, applied by TCRdb to the reads, yields one record per CDR3 protein. The table includes nearly 60,000 distinct CDR3 sequences, about a quarter detected once.

The sample was PBMCs, taken after low-dose radiotherapy plus immunotherapy. The clonotype was recovered from a male donor with prostate cancer. The chain recombines TRBV23-1 with TRBJ1-2; 7 nucleotides line up with TRBD1. TRBV23-1 is classed as an ORF, of uncertain function. CDR3 bases: TGCGCCAGCAGTCGGGGGGACAGTAATTACTATGGCTACACCTTC. Residues: CASSRGDSNYYGYTF.